A selection of T cell receptor beta chains follows, all from one sample in a study of identifying expanded T cells in peripheral blood. Generated by immunoSEQ multiplex PCR, the TCRdb table keeps only in-frame clones and is missing some. The sample has about 78,000 clones, roughly 91% seen once. The material sequenced was blood. The receptors were sampled from a person aged 18 to 75 in good health. Both conserved end residues are part of each CDR3. D genes are given only for firm matches. Clone size appears in some rows only: once, few, many, or a class for an expanded clone.

TRBJ1-6 | TRBV28 | . | TRBD1 | CASRETGTGPPLHF | TGTGCCAGCAGGGAAACCGGGACAGGGCCACCCCTCCACTTT
TRBJ2-7 | TRBV28 | . | . | CASRDGPGYEQYF | TGTGCCAGCAGGGACGGCCCAGGGTACGAGCAGTACTTC
TRBJ2-7 | TRBV7-6 | . | TRBD2 | CASSLAASGEYEQYF | TGTGCCAGCAGCTTAGCTGCTAGCGGGGAGTACGAGCAGTACTTC
TRBJ1-5 | TRBV6-5 | . | . | CASRAGDQPQHF | TGTGCCAGCAGGGCAGGGGATCAGCCCCAGCATTTT
TRBJ2-1 | TRBV19 | . | . | CASRLGSSYNEQFF | TGTGCCAGTAGGCTCGGTAGCTCCTACAATGAGCAGTTCTTC
TRBJ2-7 | TRBV6-5 | . | TRBD1 | CASSLTGWGEQYF | TGTGCCAGCAGCCTGACAGGGTGGGGCGAGCAGTACTTC
TRBJ2-3 | TRBV28 | . | . | CASSLYRGTDTQYF | TGTGCCAGCAGTTTATACCGGGGCACAGATACGCAGTATTTT
TRBJ2-6 | TRBV6-5 | . | . | CASSYSQSGANVLTF | TGTGCCAGCAGTTACTCACAATCTGGGGCCAACGTCCTGACTTTC
TRBJ2-7 | TRBV29-1 | . | . | CSVLGGTDYEQYF | TGCAGCGTCCTCGGGGGGACAGATTACGAGCAGTACTTC
TRBJ2-3 | TRBV5-1 | . | TRBD2 | CASSWGLAGATSTDTQYF | TGCGCCAGCAGCTGGGGACTAGCGGGGGCGACTAGCACAGATACGCAGTATTTT
TRBJ2-7 | TRBV4-2 | . | . | CASSQDVTEIYEQYF | TGTGCCAGCAGCCAAGATGTTACAGAAATATACGAGCAGTACTTC
TRBJ2-3 | TRBV25-1 | . | TRBD2 | CASIRTSGGADTQYF | TGTGCCAGCATTAGGACTAGCGGGGGTGCAGATACGCAGTATTTT
TRBJ2-1 | TRBV6-4 | . | TRBD2 | CASSRLAVGGAGQFF | TGTGCCAGCAGCAGACTAGCGGTCGGCGGGGCTGGGCAGTTCTTC
TRBJ2-7 | TRBV5-4 | . | . | CASSSQGEVTKQYF | TGTGCCAGCAGCTCGCAGGGAGAGGTTACGAAGCAGTACTTC
TRBJ1-6 | TRBV2 | . | . | CASSERTPPYNSPLHF | TGTGCCAGCAGTGAAAGGACACCACCCTATAATTCACCCCTCCACTTT
TRBJ2-1 | TRBV4-1 | . | TRBD2 | CASSQASGVFNEQFF | TGCGCCAGCAGCCAAGCTAGCGGGGTTTTCAATGAGCAGTTCTTC
TRBJ2-7 | TRBV6-7 | . | TRBD1 | CASSYGGQGAYEQYF | TGTGCCAGCAGTTACGGGGGACAGGGGGCCTACGAGCAGTACTTC
TRBJ1-6 | TRBV11-2 | once | . | CASRPGWDNSPLHF | TGTGCCAGCAGGCCGGGGTGGGATAATTCACCCCTCCACTTT
TRBJ1-2 | TRBV11-3 | few | . | CASSWAQGYTF | TGTGCCAGCAGCTGGGCCCAGGGCTACACCTTC
TRBJ1-5 | TRBV7-2 | . | . | CASSLAGGAAGPAQHF | TGTGCCAGCAGCTTAGCGGGGGGCGCGGCAGGTCCGGCCCAGCATTTT
TRBJ2-1 | TRBV19 | . | . | CASSISLGLARTYEQFF | TGTGCCAGTAGTATCTCTTTAGGATTAGCAAGAACGTATGAGCAGTTCTTC
TRBJ1-2 | TRBV11-2 | . | . | CASSLDPRDGYTF | TGTGCCAGCAGCTTAGATCCCAGGGATGGCTACACCTTC